This T cell receptor (beta chain) was recovered during a study of T cells in Graves' hyperthyroidism and ophthalmopathy. Background on the study: The blood sample was taken at first diagnosis, before treatment began. Broader study findings: Blood also held most thyroid clonotypes expanded beyond 0.001.

Amplification of TCR beta CDR3 regions was performed using RNA transcripts as template. With the HTBI primer set, the TCR CDR3 went through a first round of RT-PCR. Each CDR3 protein is one row after TCRdb ran MiXCR on the multiplex PCR reads. The sample has approximately 300,000 distinct CDR3 sequences; approximately 17% are singletons. As regards this clonotype: Its antigen remains unidentified.

There are 17 residues in the CDR3. V dropped 7 bases and J dropped 5; count of bases not matched to a gene: 12. The J gene is TRBJ2-1, the V gene TRBV12-3 or TRBV12-4; 12 nucleotides align to TRBD2. Material for sequencing was blood. The clonotype comes from a woman aged 60-75 years with Graves' ophthalmopathy. DNA for the CDR3: TGTGCCAGCATCTCGGGACTAGCGGGCCTGTTTCACAATGAGCAGTTCTTC. It specifies CASISGLAGLFHNEQFF.